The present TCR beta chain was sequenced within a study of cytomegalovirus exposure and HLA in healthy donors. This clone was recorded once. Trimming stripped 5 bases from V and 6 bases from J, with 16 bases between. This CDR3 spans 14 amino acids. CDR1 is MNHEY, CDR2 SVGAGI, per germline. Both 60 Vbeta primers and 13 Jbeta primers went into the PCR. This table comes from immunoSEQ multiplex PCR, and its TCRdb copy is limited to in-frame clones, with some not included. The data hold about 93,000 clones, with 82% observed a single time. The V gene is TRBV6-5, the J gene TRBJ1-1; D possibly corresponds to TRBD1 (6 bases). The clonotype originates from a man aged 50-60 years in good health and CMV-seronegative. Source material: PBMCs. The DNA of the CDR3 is TGTGCCAGCAGTCCCCCGGGGGGGGCCCCTGAAGCTTTCTTT. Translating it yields CASSPPGGAPEAFF.